This T cell receptor (beta chain) was identified during a study of cytomegalovirus exposure and HLA in healthy donors. Sequencing used immunoSEQ multiplex PCR; TCRdb keeps in-frame clones, though not all of them. The sample holds around 150,000 clones; 85% to 90% are singletons and the top ten take 2.5% to 4%. Germline values: CDR1 SNHLY, CDR2 FYNNEI. After removal of 5 bases from V and 3 bases from J, the junction contained 7 bases not matched to a gene. This CDR3 is 15 amino acids long. The chain links TRBV2 to TRBJ2-7, with 10 bases aligning to TRBD1. This TCR was recovered from a woman aged 18-35 years in good health and CMV-seropositive. Sequenced: PBMCs. CDR3 region: CASSTDRGLVYEQYF. CDR3 DNA sequence: TGTGCCAGCAGTACTGACAGGGGGCTGGTCTACGAGCAGTACTTC.